These 13 T cell receptor beta chains were sequenced from one sample in a study of OX40 agonist ivuxolimab in advanced cancers. The repertoire was sequenced with immunoSEQ multiplex PCR; TCRdb's copy has only in-frame clones and lacks some. The profile shows tens of thousands of clones, 85% to 90% of them singletons. The sequenced sample was CD4+ or CD8+ T cells sorted from blood, obtained in a trial of the OX40 agonist ivuxolimab. These receptors were collected from an adult with an advanced solid tumor such as melanoma, head and neck, liver or kidney cancer.

V gene TRBV9 combines with J gene TRBJ1-2; the D is unclear. Per the germline V gene, CDR1 is SGDLS and CDR2 is YYNGEE. The CDR3 has 12 amino acids. V dropped 6 bases and J dropped 0 bases, with 6 bases sitting between them. The CDR3 spells CASKASNYGYTF. The CDR3 DNA sequence: TGTGCCAGCAAGGCCTCTAACTATGGCTACACCTTC. Complete variable domain (other parts from reference TRBV9 and TRBJ1-2): DSGVTQTPKHLITATGQRVTLRCSPRSGDLSVYWYQQSLDQGLQFLIQYYNGEERAKGNILERFSAQQFPDLHSELNLSSLELGDSALYFCASKASNYGYTFGSGTRLTVV.

The chain couples TRBV19 to TRBJ1-1; D unresolved. There are 15 residues in the CDR3. Looked up from germline, CDR1 is LNHDA and CDR2 is SQIVND (reference sequence). With 5 bases removed from V and 4 bases from J, the gap between germline ends came to 17 bases. The CDR3 reads CASSFAPPPLTEAFF. The CDR3 coding sequence is TGTGCCAGTAGTTTCGCGCCTCCTCCCCTCACTGAAGCTTTCTTT. Full variable domain (missing parts from reference TRBV19 and TRBJ1-1): DGGITQSPKYLFRKEGQNVTLSCEQNLNHDAMYWYRQDPGQGLRLIYYSQIVNDFQKGDIAEGYSVSREKKESFPLTVTSAQKNPTAFYLCASSFAPPPLTEAFFGQGTRLTVV.

This rearrangement joins TRBV9 to TRBJ2-7, with D uncertain. CDR3 length equals 14 residues. Germline V gene data show CDR1 as SGDLS and CDR2 as YYNGEE. Trimming removed 0 bases from V and 3 bases from J, with 10 bases in between. Here the CDR3 DNA reads TGTGCCAGCAGCGTAGAGGCCCATGGCTACGAGCAGTACTTC. Amino acids: CASSVEAHGYEQYF.

The chain joins TRBV5-1 to TRBJ2-2; the D gene is possibly TRBD2 (5 bases). V was shortened by 5 bases and J by 6 bases, with 17 bases between the two germline ends. CDR3 length: 15 amino acids. Germline CDR1 reads SGHRS; CDR2 reads YFSETQ. CDR3 residues: CASSRLPGQSGELFF. In DNA form, the CDR3 reads TGCGCCAGCAGTCGACTACCGGGCCAGTCCGGGGAGCTGTTTTTT.

This clone has just one count. The V call is TRBV5-1, the J call TRBJ1-2; D ambiguous. The CDR3 is 15 amino acids. V was cut by 0 bases and J by 7 bases, with 16 bases left in between. Germline CDR1 and CDR2: SGHRS and YFSETQ. DNA for the CDR3: TGCGCCAGCAGCTTGGGCCAGGACGACTTCAGTGGCTACACCTTC. It is translated as CASSLGQDDFSGYTF.

The CDR3 spells CASSPSGGAEETQYF. The CDR3, as DNA: TGTGCCAGCTCACCTAGCGGGGGGGCCGAAGAGACCCAGTACTTC. J is TRBJ2-5 and V is TRBV5-4; 12 bases are shared with TRBD2. V was pared by 7 bases and J by 3 bases, with 7 bases of the junction left unmatched. Germline-derived CDR1 and CDR2 are SGHNT and YYREEE (reference sequence). This CDR3 spans 15 amino acids.

V and J are TRBV6-1 and TRBJ2-6, with TRBD1 as a possible D gene (5 bases). The germline V and J ends were trimmed by 5 bases and 4 bases, with 12 bases remaining between them. CDR1 is MNHNS, CDR2 SASEGT, per germline. The CDR3 runs to 15 residues. CDR3 sequence: CASSTGVAGANVLTF. CDR3 sequence (DNA): TGTGCCAGCAGTACAGGAGTAGCCGGGGCCAACGTCCTGACTTTC.

The chain is built from TRBV9 and TRBJ1-2, with D unresolved. CDR3 size: 17 residues. Germline CDR1 SGDLS, CDR2 YYNGEE. Between the trimmed V and J ends, which lost 3 bases and 0 bases, there was a span of 18 bases. CDR3 bases: TGTGCCAGCAGCGAGCTGGACCGGGTGGCCTCTAACTATGGCTACACCTTC. This translates into CASSELDRVASNYGYTF.

This chain joins TRBV10-3 and TRBJ2-3; 7 bases match TRBD1. Germline assignment: CDR1 ENHRY and CDR2 SYGVKD. V was pared by 3 bases and J by 3 bases, with 9 bases of the junction left unmatched. The CDR3 has 16 amino acids. CDR3 nucleotide sequence: TGTGCCATCAGTGAAGGACCCCAGGGGGAGACAGATACGCAGTATTTT. It is translated as CAISEGPQGETDTQYF.

The chain links TRBV4-2 to TRBJ2-2; 7 nucleotides line up with TRBD2. J was trimmed by 5 bases and V by 0 bases; bases with no gene match: 6. The CDR3 covers 16 residues. Germline CDR1 reads LGHNA; CDR2 reads YNFKEQ. The CDR3 coding sequence is TGTGCCAGCAGCCAAGAGGGGGGGAGATGGACCGGGGAGCTGTTTTTT. The encoded protein is CASSQEGGRWTGELFF.

The J gene is TRBJ1-2, the V gene TRBV19, with no clear D. Germline loops: CDR1 LNHDA, CDR2 SQIVND (reference sequence). Trimming left V 5 bases short and J 7 bases short, with 5 bases between. The CDR3 has 10 residues. CDR3 in DNA: TGTGCCAGTAGTGCCGGTGGCTACACCTTC. It encodes CASSAGGYTF.

The V and J genes are TRBV19 and TRBJ2-6; D gene ambiguous. Looked up from germline, CDR1 is LNHDA and CDR2 is SQIVND (reference sequence). Trimming took 7 bases from V and 1 from J, leaving 8 bases between them. This CDR3 comprises 14 residues. The CDR3 reads CASMEFSGANVLTF. The CDR3 DNA is TGTGCCAGTATGGAGTTTTCTGGGGCCAACGTCCTGACTTTC. Together with reference TRBV19 and TRBJ2-6, the CDR3 gives the full variable domain: DGGITQSPKYLFRKEGQNVTLSCEQNLNHDAMYWYRQDPGQGLRLIYYSQIVNDFQKGDIAEGYSVSREKKESFPLTVTSAQKNPTAFYLCASMEFSGANVLTFGAGSRLTVL.

This clone was seen a few times. The rearrangement joins TRBV6-5 to TRBJ2-7; D remains ambiguous. The CDR3 runs 12 residues. Germline values: CDR1 MNHEY, CDR2 SVGAGI. V lost 4 bases, J lost 0 bases, and 4 bases lay in between. CDR3 sequence: CASSSHSYEQYF. CDR3 bases: TGTGCCAGCAGTTCCCACTCCTACGAGCAGTACTTC.